This T cell receptor (beta chain) was recovered during a study of vaccination and CD4 T cells after COVID-19. Background on the study: Overlapping peptides of the spike proteins of SARS-CoV-2, HCoV-NL63, HCoV-OC43 and HCoV-229E were used for cell stimulation.

The treatment was: roughly ten-day PBMC culture with coronavirus spike peptide pools or control peptides (ViraFEST assay). Once obtained from cultured CD4+ T cells, the DNA was sequenced using the Oncomine TCR Beta short-read assay. From CD4+ T cells that had been cultured, genomic DNA was extracted. TCRdb re-called the PCR reads through MiXCR, storing one row per CDR3 protein. The repertoire holds 10,000 to 12,000 distinct CDR3 sequences, 25% to 35% seen once, with approximately 16% in the top ten. General study points: The study examined relatively few convalescent patients and included no early post-infection timepoints. Spike mono-reactivity held for 304 of 307 vaccine-specific clones in convalescent patients.

Regarding this clonotype: Its antigen is not known.

CDR1 is SGHAT and CDR2 is FQNNGV in the germline V gene. The CDR3 is 16 amino acids. Trimming took 5 bases from V and 8 from J; bases not matched to a gene: 16. V usage is TRBV11-2 and J usage is TRBJ1-2; 8 bases match TRBD1. This sequence originates from a human donor who had recovered from COVID-19. Here the sequenced sample was CD4+ T cells from blood, cultured in vitro, taken after SARS-CoV-2 vaccination. Here the CDR3 DNA reads TGTGCCAGCAGCCCCAGTCCGGGACAGGACTTCCGGGGCTACACCTTC. This codes for CASSPSPGQDFRGYTF.